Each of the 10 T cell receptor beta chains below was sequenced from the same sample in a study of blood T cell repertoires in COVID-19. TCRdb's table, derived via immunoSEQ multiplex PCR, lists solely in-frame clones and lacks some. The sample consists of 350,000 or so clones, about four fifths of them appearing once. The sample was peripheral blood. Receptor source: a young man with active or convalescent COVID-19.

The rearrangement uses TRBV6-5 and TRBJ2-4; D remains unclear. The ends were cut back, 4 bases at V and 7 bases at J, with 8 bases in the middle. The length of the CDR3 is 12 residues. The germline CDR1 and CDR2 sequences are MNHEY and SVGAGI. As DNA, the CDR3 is TGTGCCAGCAGTTCCCCCGGGAACATTCAGTACTTC. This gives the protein CASSSPGNIQYF.

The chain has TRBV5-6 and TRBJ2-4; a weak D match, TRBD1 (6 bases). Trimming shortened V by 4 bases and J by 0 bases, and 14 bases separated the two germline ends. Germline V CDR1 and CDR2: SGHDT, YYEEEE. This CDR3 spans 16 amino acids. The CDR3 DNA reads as TGTGCCAGCAGCCCCGACAGGTTTCTAGCCAAAAACATTCAGTACTTC. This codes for CASSPDRFLAKNIQYF. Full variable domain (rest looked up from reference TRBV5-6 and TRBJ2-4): DAGVTQSPTHLIKTRGQQVTLRCSPKSGHDTVSWYQQALGQGPQFIFQYYEEEERQRGNFPDRFSGHQFPNYSSELNVNALLLGDSALYLCASSPDRFLAKNIQYFGAGTRLSVL.

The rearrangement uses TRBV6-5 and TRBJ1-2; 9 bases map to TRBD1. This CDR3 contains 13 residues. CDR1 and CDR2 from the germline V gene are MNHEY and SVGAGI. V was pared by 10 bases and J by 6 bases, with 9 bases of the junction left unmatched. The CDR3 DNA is TGTGCCACCTCCAAAGGGGACAGGGATGGCTACACCTTC. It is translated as CATSKGDRDGYTF.

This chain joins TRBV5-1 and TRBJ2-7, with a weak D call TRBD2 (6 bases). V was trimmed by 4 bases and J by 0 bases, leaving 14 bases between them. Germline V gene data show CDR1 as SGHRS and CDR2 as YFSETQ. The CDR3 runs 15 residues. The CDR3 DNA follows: TGCGCCAGCAGCCGGGACTTCCTGAGCTCCTACGAGCAGTACTTC. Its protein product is CASSRDFLSSYEQYF. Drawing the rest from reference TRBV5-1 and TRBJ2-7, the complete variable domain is KAGVTQTPRYLIKTRGQQVTLSCSPISGHRSVSWYQQTPGQGLQFLFEYFSETQRNKGNFPGRFSGRQFSNSRSEMNVSTLELGDSALYLCASSRDFLSSYEQYFGPGTRLTVT.

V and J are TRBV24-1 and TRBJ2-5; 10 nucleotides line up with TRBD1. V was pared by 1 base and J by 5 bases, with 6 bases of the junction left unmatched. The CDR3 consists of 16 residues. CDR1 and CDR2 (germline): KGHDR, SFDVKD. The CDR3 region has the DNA TGTGCCACCAGTGATTTAGGACAGGGGGGGGATGAGACCCAGTACTTC. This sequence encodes CATSDLGQGGDETQYF.

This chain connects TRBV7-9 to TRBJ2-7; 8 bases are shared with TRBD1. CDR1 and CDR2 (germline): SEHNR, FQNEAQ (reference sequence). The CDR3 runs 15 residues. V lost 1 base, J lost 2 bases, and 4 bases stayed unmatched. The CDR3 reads CASSLETGVTYEQYF. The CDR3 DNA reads TGTGCCAGCAGCTTAGAGACAGGGGTTACCTACGAGCAGTACTTC. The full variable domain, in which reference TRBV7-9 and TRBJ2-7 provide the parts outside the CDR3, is DTGVSQNPRHKITKRGQNVTFRCDPISEHNRLYWYRQTLGQGPEFLTYFQNEAQLEKSRLLSDRFSAERPKGSFSTLEIQRTEQGDSAMYLCASSLETGVTYEQYFGPGTRLTVT.

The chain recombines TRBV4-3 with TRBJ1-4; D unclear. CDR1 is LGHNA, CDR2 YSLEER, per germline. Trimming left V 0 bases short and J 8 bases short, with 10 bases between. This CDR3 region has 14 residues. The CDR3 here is CASSQESRPEKLFF. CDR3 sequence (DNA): TGCGCCAGCAGCCAAGAGAGCCGTCCAGAAAAACTGTTTTTT.

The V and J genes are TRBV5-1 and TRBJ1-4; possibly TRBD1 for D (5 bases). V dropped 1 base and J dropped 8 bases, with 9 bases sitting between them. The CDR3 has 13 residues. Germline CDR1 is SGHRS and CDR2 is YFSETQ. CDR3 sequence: CASSLWGEEKLFF. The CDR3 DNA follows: TGCGCCAGCAGCTTGTGGGGGGAGGAAAAACTGTTTTTT.

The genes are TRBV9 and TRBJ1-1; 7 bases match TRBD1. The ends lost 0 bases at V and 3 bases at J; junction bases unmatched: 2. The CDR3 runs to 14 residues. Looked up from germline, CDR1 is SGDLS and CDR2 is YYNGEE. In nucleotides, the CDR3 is TGTGCCAGCAGCGTAGGTACAGGGGACACTGAAGCTTTCTTT. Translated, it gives CASSVGTGDTEAFF.

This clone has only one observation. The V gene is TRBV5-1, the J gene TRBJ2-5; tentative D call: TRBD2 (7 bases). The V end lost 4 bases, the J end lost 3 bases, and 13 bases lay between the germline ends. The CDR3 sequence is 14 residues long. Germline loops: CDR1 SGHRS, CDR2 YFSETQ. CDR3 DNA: TGCGCCAGCAGCCTTGGGGGGGCAAAAGAGACCCAGTACTTC. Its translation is CASSLGGAKETQYF. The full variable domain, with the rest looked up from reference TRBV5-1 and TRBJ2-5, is KAGVTQTPRYLIKTRGQQVTLSCSPISGHRSVSWYQQTPGQGLQFLFEYFSETQRNKGNFPGRFSGRQFSNSRSEMNVSTLELGDSALYLCASSLGGAKETQYFGPGTRLLVL.